This T cell receptor beta chain comes out of a study of T cell responses to AZD1222 COVID-19 vaccine. V lost 6 bases and J 5 bases, leaving 13 bases between the germline ends. The CDR3 is made up of 13 amino acids. CDR1 and CDR2 (germline): MNHEY, SVGAGI. Worth noting for this clone: The antigen is undetermined.

Study observations and caveats: After the peak T cell response, and only then, were repertoires sampled. Spike-specific TCR breadth and depth rose after two AZD1222 doses. Mostly white British, mostly female donors; authors suggested clonal diversity may be underestimated.

Produced via immunoSEQ multiplex PCR; TCRdb's table is partial and in-frame only. Among 150,000 to 200,000 clones listed, approximately 92% were seen once. This receptor was obtained from an adult in good health. This material consisted of peripheral blood, taken on day 0 of AZD1222 vaccination. The chain recombines TRBV6-5 with TRBJ1-2, with a weak D call TRBD1 (5 bases). CDR3 in DNA: TGTGCCAGCAGGATGGACATTTCTTATGGCTACACCTTC. This sequence encodes CASRMDISYGYTF.